This entry is about one TCR beta chain. The sample is drawn from a study of T-cell memory formation after mild COVID-19. Trimming removed 6 bases from V and 2 bases from J, with 18 bases in between. This CDR3 comprises 15 residues. Germline lookup yields CDR1 DFQATT and CDR2 SNEGSKA (reference sequence). One entry per CDR3 protein results from TCRdb running MiXCR on the 5' RACE reads. This table holds around 450,000 distinct CDR3 sequences, about 19% found once. The TCR originated in an adult woman who had mild COVID-19 (a few samples of this study predate the infection). Cell type and time point are not known. The chain is built from TRBV20-1 and TRBJ2-3; the D call may be TRBD1 or TRBD2 (5 bases each). The sample taken for sequencing was PBMCs or a T cell subset sorted from them (not recorded which). CDR3 in amino acids: CSAATPGPHTDTQYF. As DNA, the CDR3 is TGCAGTGCCGCTACCCCGGGACCACACACAGATACGCAGTATTTT.